This TCR beta chain was identified in a study of Graves' ophthalmopathy and Graves' hyperthyroidism. The study amplified TCR beta CDR3 regions using RNA transcripts. Following a first-round RT-PCR that used HTBI primers, a second-round multiplex PCR was carried out. In TCRdb, the multiplex PCR reads were re-called with MiXCR into one record per CDR3 protein. This sample has 15,000 to 20,000 distinct CDR3 sequences; 46% occur once, and the top ten carry 25%. This clonotype was observed a few times. V was trimmed by 3 bases and J by 2 bases, leaving 9 bases between them. This CDR3 has 14 amino acids. The germline CDR1 and CDR2 sequences are LGHDT and YNNKEL (reference sequence).

The sequence was collected from a woman aged 40 to 50 with stable Graves' hyperthyroidism. The material sequenced was peripheral blood. The chain carries TRBV3-1 and TRBJ2-3, with D maybe TRBD1 (6 bases). The CDR3 DNA reads TGTGCCAGCAGCCACCAGGGGACCACAGATACGCAGTATTTT. Residues: CASSHQGTTDTQYF.